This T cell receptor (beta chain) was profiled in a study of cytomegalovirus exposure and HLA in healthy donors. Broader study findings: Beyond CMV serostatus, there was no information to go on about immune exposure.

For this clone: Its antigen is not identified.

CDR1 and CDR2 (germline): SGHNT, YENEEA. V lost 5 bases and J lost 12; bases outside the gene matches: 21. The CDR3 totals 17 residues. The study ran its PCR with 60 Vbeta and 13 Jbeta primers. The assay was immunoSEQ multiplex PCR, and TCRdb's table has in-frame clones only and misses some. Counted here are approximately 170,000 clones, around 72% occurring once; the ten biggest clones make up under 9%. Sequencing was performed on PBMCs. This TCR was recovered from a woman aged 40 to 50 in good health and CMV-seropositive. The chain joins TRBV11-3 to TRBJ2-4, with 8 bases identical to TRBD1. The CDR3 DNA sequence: TGTGCCAGCAGCCCAGGGGGCAGGGGGCCAACGGGTGACAGTCAGTACTTC. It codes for CASSPGGRGPTGDSQYF.